This T cell receptor beta chain was recorded in a study of T cells after somatic rescue of genetic block. Sequencing was performed with immunoSEQ multiplex PCR; in TCRdb, only in-frame clones are kept and a portion is missing. The repertoire holds 110,000 or so clones, with 85% to 95% as singletons. In this sample, this clone turned up a few times. The sequencing input was peripheral blood mononuclear cells (PBMCs). The receptor's source is a woman aged 18-29 years.

DNA for the CDR3: TGTGCCAGCAGCTTGAGTTGGGGGTCACCCCTCCACTTT. It yields the protein CASSLSWGSPLHF. The chain links TRBV5-6 to TRBJ1-6; a weak D match, TRBD1 (5 bases). Germline V lookup: CDR1 SGHDT, CDR2 YYEEEE. CDR3 size: 13 residues. With 1 base removed from V and 10 bases from J, the gap between germline ends came to 9 bases.